This T cell receptor (beta chain) was sequenced for a study of shared clonotypes between healthy human individuals. To note about this clone: Its specificity is not known. Other DNA sequences in this specimen translate into the identical CDR3.

The study's findings and limits: With few donors, the genetic and exposure-history diversity represented was limited.

Spread over ten immunoSEQ deep assay plates, unsorted PBMC DNA underwent sequencing. Method: immunoSEQ multiplex PCR; TCRdb's copy keeps in-frame clones and lacks some. The data show 450,000 to 650,000 clones, roughly 72% seen once. CDR1 and CDR2 (germline): MDHEN, SYDVKM. V was pared by 3 bases and J by 0 bases, with 5 bases between. There are 13 residues in the CDR3. The gene calls are TRBV28 and TRBJ1-2; no firm D call. The receptor was derived from a woman aged 35 to 49 in good health. Some clones in this sample may be carry-over from other donors' samples. Sequencing was done on a sample of PBMCs. CDR3 in DNA: TGTGCCAGCAGTTTCCGAGCTAACTATGGCTACACCTTC. This sequence encodes CASSFRANYGYTF.